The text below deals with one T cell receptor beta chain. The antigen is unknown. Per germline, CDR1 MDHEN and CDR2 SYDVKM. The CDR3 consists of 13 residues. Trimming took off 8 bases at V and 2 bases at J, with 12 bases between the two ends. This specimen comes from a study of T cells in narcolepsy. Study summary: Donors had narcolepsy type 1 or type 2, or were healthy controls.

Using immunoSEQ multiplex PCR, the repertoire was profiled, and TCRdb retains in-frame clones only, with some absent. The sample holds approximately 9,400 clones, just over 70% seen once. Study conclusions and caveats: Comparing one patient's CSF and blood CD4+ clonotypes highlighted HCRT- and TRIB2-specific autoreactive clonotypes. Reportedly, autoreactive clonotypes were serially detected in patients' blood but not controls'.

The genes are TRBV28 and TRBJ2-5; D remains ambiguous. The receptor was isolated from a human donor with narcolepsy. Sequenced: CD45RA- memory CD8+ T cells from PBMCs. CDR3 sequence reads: CASRPRLQETQYF. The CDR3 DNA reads TGTGCCAGCCGACCGCGGCTGCAAGAGACCCAGTACTTC.